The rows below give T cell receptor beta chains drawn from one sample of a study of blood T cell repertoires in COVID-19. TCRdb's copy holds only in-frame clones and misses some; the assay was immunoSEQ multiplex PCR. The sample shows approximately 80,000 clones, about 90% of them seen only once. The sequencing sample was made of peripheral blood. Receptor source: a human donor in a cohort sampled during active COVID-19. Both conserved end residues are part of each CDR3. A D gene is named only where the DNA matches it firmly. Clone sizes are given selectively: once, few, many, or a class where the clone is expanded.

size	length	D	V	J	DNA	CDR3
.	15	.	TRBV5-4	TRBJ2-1	TGTGCCAGCAGCTTTGGCGGGGTTTCCTACAATGAGCAGTTCTTC	CASSFGGVSYNEQFF
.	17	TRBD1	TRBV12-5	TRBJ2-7	TGTGCTAGTGGTCCCCGCACAGGGGAAACACGGCGGTACGAGCAGTACTTC	CASGPRTGETRRYEQYF
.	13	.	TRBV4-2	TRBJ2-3	TGTGCCAGCAGCCAGGAGGGCCCTACGCGAAGGGATTTT	CASSQEGPTRRDF
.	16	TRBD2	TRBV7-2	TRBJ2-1	TGTGCCAGCAGCTCGGGACTAGCGGGGGGTGGTCATGAGCAGTTCTTC	CASSSGLAGGGHEQFF
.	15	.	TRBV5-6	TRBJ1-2	TGTGCCAGCAGCTTGGACAGGCGGGGGAACTATGGCTACACCTTC	CASSLDRRGNYGYTF
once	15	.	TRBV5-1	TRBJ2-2	TGCGCCAGCAGCCCCGGACAGAGTTACACCGGGGAGCTGTTTTTT	CASSPGQSYTGELFF
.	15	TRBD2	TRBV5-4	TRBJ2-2	TGTGCCAGCAGCAACGGACTAGCGGGAAGCGGGGAGCTGTTTTTT	CASSNGLAGSGELFF
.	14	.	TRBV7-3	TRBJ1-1	TGTGCCAGCAGCTTAACACCGGGGGGCAGTGAAGCTTTCTTT	CASSLTPGGSEAFF
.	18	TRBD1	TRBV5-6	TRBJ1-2	TGTGCCAGCAGCTTGAGGTTCCCGGGACAGATGGCTAACTATGGCTACACCTTC	CASSLRFPGQMANYGYTF
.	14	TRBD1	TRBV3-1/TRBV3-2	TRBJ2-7	TGTGCCAGTGGTTATGGGACAGGGTCAACCACGCAGTACTTC	CASGYGTGSTTQYF
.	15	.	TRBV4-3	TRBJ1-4	TGCGCCAGCAGCCAAGAAGGGCAGGGGAATGAAAAACTGTTTTTT	CASSQEGQGNEKLFF
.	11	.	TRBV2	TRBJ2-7	TGTGCCAGCAGTGAGCAGTACGAGCAGTACTTC	CASSEQYEQYF
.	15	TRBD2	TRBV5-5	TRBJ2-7	TGTGCCAGCAGGGCCGGGACTAGCGGCAACTACGAGCAGTACTTC	CASRAGTSGNYEQYF
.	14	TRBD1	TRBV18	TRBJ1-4	TGTGCCAGCTCACCACTAGGGGGCAATGAAAAACTGTTTTTT	CASSPLGGNEKLFF
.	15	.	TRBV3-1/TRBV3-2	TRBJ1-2	TGTGCCAGCAGCCAAGTTACAGGGCCGGGCTATGGCTACACCTTC	CASSQVTGPGYGYTF
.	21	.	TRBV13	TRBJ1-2	TGTGCCAGCAGCTTGGCCCCCCTCCAGAAAGTGGAGAATTCGGATAACTATGGCTACACCTTC	CASSLAPLQKVENSDNYGYTF
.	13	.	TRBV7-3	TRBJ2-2	TGTGCCAGCAGTTCCATCGGCACCGGGGAGCTGTTTTTT	CASSSIGTGELFF
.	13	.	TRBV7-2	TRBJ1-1	TGTGCCAGCAGCTTGGGGGCCAACACTGAAGCTTTCTTT	CASSLGANTEAFF
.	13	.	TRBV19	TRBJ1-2	TGTGCCAGTAGTGTGGGTCCAGGGATTGGCTACACCTTC	CASSVGPGIGYTF
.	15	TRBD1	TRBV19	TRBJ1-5	TGTGCCAGTAGTGCGGACAGGGGGCTGAGTCAGCCCCAGCATTTT	CASSADRGLSQPQHF
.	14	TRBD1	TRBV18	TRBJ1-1	TGTGCCAGCAAAGTGCAGGGGGAGAACACTGAAGCTTTCTTT	CASKVQGENTEAFF
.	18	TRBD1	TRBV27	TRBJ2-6	TGTGCCAGCAGTTACTTAGCAGGGGGCAGATCTGGGGCCAACGTCCTGACTTTC	CASSYLAGGRSGANVLTF
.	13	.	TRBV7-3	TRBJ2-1	TGTGCCAGCAGCTTCGACTTTCCTAATGAGCAGTTCTTC	CASSFDFPNEQFF
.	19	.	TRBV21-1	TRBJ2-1	TGTGCCAGCAGCGACCTTGGGACACCGAATCCACTAAAATACAATGAGCAGTTCTTC	CASSDLGTPNPLKYNEQFF
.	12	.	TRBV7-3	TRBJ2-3	TGTGCCAGCAGCTCCAGTAGCGAGACGCAGTATTTT	CASSSSSETQYF
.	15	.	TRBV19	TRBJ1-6	TGTGCCAGTAGGCCTGGGTGGATTAGCAATTCACCCCTCCACTTT	CASRPGWISNSPLHF
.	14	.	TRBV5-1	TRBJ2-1	TGCGCCAGCAGGACTAGTCCCTCCTACAATGAGCAGTTCTTC	CASRTSPSYNEQFF
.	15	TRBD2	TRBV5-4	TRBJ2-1	TGTGCCAGCAGGCCCCTAGCGGGCTCCTACAATGAGCAGTTCTTC	CASRPLAGSYNEQFF
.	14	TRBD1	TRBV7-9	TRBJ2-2	TGTGCCAGCAAGACAGGGGTCTTAACCGGGGAGCTGTTTTTT	CASKTGVLTGELFF
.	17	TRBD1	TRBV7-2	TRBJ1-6	TGTGCCAGCAGCATCCAGGGACAGGGGGCTTGGAATTCACCCCTCCACTTT	CASSIQGQGAWNSPLHF
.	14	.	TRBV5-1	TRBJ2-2	TGCGCCAGCAGCTTTGGCGGTAACACCGGGGAGCTGTTTTTT	CASSFGGNTGELFF
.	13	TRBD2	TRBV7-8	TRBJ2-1	TGTGCCAGCAGCTTAGAGGGACTATATGAGCAGTTCTTC	CASSLEGLYEQFF